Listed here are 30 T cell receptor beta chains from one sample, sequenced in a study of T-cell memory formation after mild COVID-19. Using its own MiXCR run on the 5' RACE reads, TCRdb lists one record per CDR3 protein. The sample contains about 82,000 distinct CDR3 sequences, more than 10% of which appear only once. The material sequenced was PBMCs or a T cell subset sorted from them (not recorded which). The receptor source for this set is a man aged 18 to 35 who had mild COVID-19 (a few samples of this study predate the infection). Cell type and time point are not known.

As DNA, the CDR3 is TGCGCCAGCAGCCAAGCAACAGGAACCTACGAGCAGTACTTC. Translated: CASSQATGTYEQYF. The gene calls are TRBV4-1 and TRBJ2-7; D perhaps matches TRBD1 (5 bases). This CDR3 spans 14 amino acids. V gave up 1 base and J gave up 2 bases, with 9 bases separating them. Germline loops: CDR1 MGHRA, CDR2 YSYEKL.

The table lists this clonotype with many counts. As DNA, the CDR3 is TGTGCCAGCAGTTCCCCCTACGAGCAGTACTTC. Translation gives CASSSPYEQYF. The V call is TRBV6-5, the J call TRBJ2-7; D ambiguous. The ends were cut back, 4 bases at V and 2 bases at J, with 3 bases in the middle. The CDR3 consists of 11 residues. Germline V gene data show CDR1 as MNHEY and CDR2 as SVGAGI.

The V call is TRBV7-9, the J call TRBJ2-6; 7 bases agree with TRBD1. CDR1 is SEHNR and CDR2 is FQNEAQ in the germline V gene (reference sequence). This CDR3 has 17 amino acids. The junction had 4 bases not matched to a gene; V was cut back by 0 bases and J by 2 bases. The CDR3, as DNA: TGTGCCAGCAGCTTAGCCATACAGGGGACTGGGGCCAACGTCCTGACTTTC. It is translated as CASSLAIQGTGANVLTF.

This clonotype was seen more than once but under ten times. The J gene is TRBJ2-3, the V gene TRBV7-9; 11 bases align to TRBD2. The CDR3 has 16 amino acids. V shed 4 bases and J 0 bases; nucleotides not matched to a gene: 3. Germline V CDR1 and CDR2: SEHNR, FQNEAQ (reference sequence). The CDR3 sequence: CASSSTSGTSTDTQYF. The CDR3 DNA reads TGTGCCAGCAGCTCGACTAGCGGGACTAGCACAGATACGCAGTATTTT.

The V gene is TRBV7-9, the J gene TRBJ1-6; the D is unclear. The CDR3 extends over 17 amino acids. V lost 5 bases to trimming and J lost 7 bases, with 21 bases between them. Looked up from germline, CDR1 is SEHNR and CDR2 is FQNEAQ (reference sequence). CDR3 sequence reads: CASSMGWVGSQNSPLHF. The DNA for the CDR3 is TGTGCCAGCAGCATGGGTTGGGTCGGGTCGCAGAATTCACCCCTCCACTTT.

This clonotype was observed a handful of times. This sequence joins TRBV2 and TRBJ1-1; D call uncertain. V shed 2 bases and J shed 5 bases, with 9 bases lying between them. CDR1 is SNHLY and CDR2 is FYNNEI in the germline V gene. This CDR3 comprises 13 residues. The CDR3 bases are TGTGCCAGCAGTGAATGGGTAAGAACTGAAGCTTTCTTT. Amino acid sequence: CASSEWVRTEAFF.

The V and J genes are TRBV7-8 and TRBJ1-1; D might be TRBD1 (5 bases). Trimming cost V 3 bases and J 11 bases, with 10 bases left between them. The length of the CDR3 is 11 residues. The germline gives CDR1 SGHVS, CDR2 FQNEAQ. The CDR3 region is CASSFRGWAFF. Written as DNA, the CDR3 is TGTGCCAGCAGCTTTCGGGGCTGGGCTTTCTTT.

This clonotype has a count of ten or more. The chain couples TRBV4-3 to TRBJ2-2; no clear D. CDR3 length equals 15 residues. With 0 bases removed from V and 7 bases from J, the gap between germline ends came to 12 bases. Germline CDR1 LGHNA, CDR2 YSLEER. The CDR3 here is CASSQDGITHGELFF. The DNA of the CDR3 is TGCGCCAGCAGCCAAGATGGGATAACCCACGGGGAGCTGTTTTTT.

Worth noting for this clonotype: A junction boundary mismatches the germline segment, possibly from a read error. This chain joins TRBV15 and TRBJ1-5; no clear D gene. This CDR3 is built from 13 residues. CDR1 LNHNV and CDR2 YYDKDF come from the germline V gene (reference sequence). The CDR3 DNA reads TGTGCCACCAGAAGAGACCGAAATCAGCCCCAGCATTTT. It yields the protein CATRRDRNQPQHF.

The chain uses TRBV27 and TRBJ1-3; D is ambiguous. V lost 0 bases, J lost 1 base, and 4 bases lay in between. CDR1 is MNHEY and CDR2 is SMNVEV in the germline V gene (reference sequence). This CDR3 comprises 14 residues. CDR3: CASSLSGSGNTIYF. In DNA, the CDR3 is TGTGCCAGCAGTTTATCTGGGTCTGGAAACACCATATATTTT.

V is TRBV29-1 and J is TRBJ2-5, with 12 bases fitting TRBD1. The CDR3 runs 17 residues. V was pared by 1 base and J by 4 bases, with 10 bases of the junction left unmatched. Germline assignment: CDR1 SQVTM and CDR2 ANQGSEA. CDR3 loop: CSVEVGGQGASGETQYF. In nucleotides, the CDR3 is TGCAGCGTTGAAGTCGGGGGACAGGGGGCGTCGGGAGAGACCCAGTACTTC.

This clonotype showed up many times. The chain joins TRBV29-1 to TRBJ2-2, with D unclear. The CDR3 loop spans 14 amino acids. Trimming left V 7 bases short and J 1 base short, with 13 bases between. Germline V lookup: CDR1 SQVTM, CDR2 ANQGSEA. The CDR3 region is CSAFRTGNTGELFF. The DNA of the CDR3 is TGCAGCGCCTTCCGGACGGGGAACACCGGGGAGCTGTTTTTT.

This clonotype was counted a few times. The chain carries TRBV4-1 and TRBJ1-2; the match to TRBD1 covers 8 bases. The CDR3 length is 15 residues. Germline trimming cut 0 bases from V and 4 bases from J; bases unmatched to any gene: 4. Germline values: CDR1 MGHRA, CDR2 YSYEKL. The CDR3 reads CASSQEGTGGYGYTF. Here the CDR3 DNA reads TGCGCCAGCAGCCAAGAGGGAACAGGGGGCTATGGCTACACCTTC.

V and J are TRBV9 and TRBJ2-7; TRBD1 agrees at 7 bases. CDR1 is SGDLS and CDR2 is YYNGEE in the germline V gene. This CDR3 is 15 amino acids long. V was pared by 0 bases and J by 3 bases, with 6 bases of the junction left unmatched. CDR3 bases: TGTGCCAGCAGCGTAGGGGACAGAACTAACTACGAGCAGTACTTC. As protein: CASSVGDRTNYEQYF.

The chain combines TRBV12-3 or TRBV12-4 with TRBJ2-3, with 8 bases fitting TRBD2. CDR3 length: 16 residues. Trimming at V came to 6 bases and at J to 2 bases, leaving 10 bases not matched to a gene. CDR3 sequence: CASSPVMGLDTDTQYF. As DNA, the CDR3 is TGTGCCAGCAGCCCTGTTATGGGACTAGACACAGATACGCAGTATTTT.

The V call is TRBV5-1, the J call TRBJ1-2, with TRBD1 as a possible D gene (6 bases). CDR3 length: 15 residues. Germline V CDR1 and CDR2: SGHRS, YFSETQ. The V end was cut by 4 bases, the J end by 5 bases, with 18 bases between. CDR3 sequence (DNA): TGCGCCAGCAGCCCTTTTTATCCAGGGGAATATGGCTACACCTTC. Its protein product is CASSPFYPGEYGYTF.

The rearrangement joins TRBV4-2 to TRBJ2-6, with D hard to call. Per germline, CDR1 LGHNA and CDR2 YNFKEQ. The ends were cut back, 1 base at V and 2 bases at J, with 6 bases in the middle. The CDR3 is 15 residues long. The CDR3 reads CASSQGAPGANVLTF. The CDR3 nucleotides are TGTGCCAGCAGCCAAGGGGCCCCTGGGGCCAACGTCCTGACTTTC.

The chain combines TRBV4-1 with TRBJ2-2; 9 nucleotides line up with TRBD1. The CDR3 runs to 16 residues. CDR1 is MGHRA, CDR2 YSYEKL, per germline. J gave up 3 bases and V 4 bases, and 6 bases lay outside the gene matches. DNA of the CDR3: TGCGCCAGCAGCCTCCCCCGGACAGGGGACACCGGGGAGCTGTTTTTT. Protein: CASSLPRTGDTGELFF.

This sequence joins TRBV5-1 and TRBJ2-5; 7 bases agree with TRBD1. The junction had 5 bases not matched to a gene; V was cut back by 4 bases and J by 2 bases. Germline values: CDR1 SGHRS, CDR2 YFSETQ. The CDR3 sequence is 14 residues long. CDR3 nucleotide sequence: TGCGCCAGCAGCCCGGGACAGCCGCAAGAGACCCAGTACTTC. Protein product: CASSPGQPQETQYF.

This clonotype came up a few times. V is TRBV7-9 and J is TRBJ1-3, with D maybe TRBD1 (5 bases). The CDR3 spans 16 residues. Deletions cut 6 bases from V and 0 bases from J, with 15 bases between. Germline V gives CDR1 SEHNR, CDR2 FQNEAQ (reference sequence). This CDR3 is CASSAGGPDSGNTIYF. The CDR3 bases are TGTGCCAGCAGTGCCGGGGGACCGGACTCTGGAAACACCATATATTTT.

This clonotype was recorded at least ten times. In DNA, the CDR3 is TGCAGCGTTGCTAGCGGCAGGCTTAACTATGGCTACACCTTC. Residues: CSVASGRLNYGYTF. V and J are TRBV29-1 and TRBJ1-2; D uncertain. In germline, CDR1 is SQVTM, CDR2 ANQGSEA. V was trimmed by 4 bases and J by 1 base, leaving 13 bases between them. The length of the CDR3 is 14 residues. Variable domain in full (rest from reference TRBV29-1 and TRBJ1-2): SAVISQKPSRDICQRGTSLTIQCQVDSQVTMMFWYRQQPGQSLTLIATANQGSEATYESGFVIDKFPISRPNLTFSTLTVSNMSPEDSSIYLCSVASGRLNYGYTFGSGTRLTVV.

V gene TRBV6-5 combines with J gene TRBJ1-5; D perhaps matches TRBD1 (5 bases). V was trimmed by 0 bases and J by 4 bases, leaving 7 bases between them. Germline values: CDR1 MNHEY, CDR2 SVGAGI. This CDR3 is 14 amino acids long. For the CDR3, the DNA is TGTGCCAGCAGTTACTCGGGGGTTAATCAGCCCCAGCATTTT. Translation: CASSYSGVNQPQHF.

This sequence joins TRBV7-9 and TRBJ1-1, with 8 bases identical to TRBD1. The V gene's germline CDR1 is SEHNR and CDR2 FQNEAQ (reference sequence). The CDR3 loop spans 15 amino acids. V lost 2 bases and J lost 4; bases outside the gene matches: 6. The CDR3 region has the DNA TGTGCCAGCAGCTTATCAGGACAGGGAAGCACTGAAGCTTTCTTT. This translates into CASSLSGQGSTEAFF.

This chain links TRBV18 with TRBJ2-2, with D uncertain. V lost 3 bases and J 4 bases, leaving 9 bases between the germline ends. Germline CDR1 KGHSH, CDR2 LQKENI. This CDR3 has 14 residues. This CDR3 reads CASSPSASTGELFF. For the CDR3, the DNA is TGTGCCAGCTCACCGTCGGCGTCCACCGGGGAGCTGTTTTTT.

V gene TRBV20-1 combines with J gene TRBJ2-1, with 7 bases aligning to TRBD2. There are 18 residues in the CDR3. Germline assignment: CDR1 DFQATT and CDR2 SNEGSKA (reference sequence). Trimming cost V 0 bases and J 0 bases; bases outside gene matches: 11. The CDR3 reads CSARDGARWGGSYNEQFF. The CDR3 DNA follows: TGCAGTGCTAGAGACGGGGCCCGATGGGGGGGCTCCTACAATGAGCAGTTCTTC.

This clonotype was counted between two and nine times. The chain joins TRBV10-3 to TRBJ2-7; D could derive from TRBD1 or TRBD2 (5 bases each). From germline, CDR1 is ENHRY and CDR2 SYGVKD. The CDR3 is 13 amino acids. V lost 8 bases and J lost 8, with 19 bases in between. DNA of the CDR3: TGTGCCATCCCCGGGACCGCCGTCGGGCAGCAGTACTTC. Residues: CAIPGTAVGQQYF.

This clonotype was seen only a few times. The CDR3 DNA reads as TGCAGCGTTGAAGATGGACAACGGGGCTCCTACGAGCAGTACTTC. This sequence encodes CSVEDGQRGSYEQYF. This chain links TRBV29-1 with TRBJ2-7; D may match TRBD1 or TRBD2 (5 bases each). This CDR3 contains 15 residues. Germline V gene lookup returns CDR1 SQVTM and CDR2 ANQGSEA. Trimming took off 0 bases at V and 0 bases at J, with 12 bases between the two ends.

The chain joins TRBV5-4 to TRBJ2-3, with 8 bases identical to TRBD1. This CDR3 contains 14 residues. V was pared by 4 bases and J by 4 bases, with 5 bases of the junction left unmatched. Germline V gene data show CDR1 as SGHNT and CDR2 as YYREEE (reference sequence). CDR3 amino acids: CASSPGQGSDTQYF. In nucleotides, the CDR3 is TGTGCCAGCAGCCCAGGACAGGGCTCAGATACGCAGTATTTT.

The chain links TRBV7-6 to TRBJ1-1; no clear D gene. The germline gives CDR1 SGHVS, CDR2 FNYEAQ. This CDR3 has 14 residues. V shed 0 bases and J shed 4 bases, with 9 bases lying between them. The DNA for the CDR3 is TGTGCCAGCAGCTTAGCAGTGGGCGGCACTGAAGCTTTCTTT. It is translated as CASSLAVGGTEAFF.

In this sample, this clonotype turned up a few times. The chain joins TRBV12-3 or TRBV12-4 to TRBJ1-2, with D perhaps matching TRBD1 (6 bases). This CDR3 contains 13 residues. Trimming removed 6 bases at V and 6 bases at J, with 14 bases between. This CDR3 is CASSTRGSNGYTF. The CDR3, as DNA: TGTGCCAGCAGCACCAGGGGTTCGAATGGCTACACCTTC.